This T cell receptor beta chain was recovered during a study of T-cell reconstitution after alpha-beta-depleted transplantation in children. This clonotype has at least ten counts. The V gene lost 4 bases and the J gene lost 0 bases, with 4 bases spanning the gap. Germline CDR1 and CDR2: MDHEN and SYDVKM. The CDR3 covers 14 residues. Preparation of the TCRbeta library involved a method that used unique molecular identifiers. Each CDR3 protein is one row after TCRdb ran MiXCR on the PCR reads. The repertoire holds roughly 180,000 distinct CDR3 sequences, with roughly 14% as singletons. The receptor's source is a human donor who donated a stem cell graft to a child with acute lymphoblastic leukemia. The chain carries TRBV28 and TRBJ2-6; D is uncertain. Sequences were derived from PBMCs from the stem cell graft donor, sampled from the stem cell graft. The DNA for the CDR3 is TGTGCCAGCAGTTACCCCTCTGGGGCCAACGTCCTGACTTTC. It encodes CASSYPSGANVLTF.